Below, one T cell receptor beta chain is given with its context. Its antigen remains unknown. Germline CDR1 GTSNPN, CDR2 SVGIG (reference sequence). This CDR3 region has 16 residues. J lost 5 bases, V lost 6 bases, and 13 bases had no gene match. TCRdb recomputed calls from the reads with MiXCR, one row per CDR3 protein. The sample carries roughly 190,000 distinct CDR3 sequences, roughly 9.8% recorded once. The data derive from a study of T cell repertoires in cytomegalovirus infection. Study-wide background: Public signatures in TCR beta pointed to CMV infection and matching HLA type.

Study-level results: CMV-specific HLA-C-restricted TCR beta clonotypes dominated the ex vivo response.

The chain combines TRBV30 with TRBJ1-6; TRBD1 agrees at 7 bases. The TCR originated in a human donor in good health (CMV status not recorded). Some clones in this sample may be carry-over from other donors' samples. Source material: PBMCs. The DNA for the CDR3 is TGTGCCTGTAACACCGGGACAGCGAAAGATAATTCACCCCTCCACTTT. The encoded protein is CACNTGTAKDNSPLHF.